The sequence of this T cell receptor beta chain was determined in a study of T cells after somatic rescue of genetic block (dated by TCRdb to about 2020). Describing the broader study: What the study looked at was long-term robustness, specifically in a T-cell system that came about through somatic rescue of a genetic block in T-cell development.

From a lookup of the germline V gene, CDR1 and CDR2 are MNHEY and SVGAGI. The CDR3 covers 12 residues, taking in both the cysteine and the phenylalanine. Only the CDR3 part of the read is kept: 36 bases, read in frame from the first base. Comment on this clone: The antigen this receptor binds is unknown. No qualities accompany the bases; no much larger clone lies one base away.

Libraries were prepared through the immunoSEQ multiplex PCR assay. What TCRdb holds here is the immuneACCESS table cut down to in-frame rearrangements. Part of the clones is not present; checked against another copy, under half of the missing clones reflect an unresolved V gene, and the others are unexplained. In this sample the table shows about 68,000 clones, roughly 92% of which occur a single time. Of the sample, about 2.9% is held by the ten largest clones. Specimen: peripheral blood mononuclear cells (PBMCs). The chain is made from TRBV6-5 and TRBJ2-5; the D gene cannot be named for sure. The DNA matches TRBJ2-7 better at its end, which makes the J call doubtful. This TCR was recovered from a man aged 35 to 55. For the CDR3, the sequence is CASRTVGNEQYF. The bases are TGTGCCAGCAGGACGGTGGGAAACGAGCAGTACTTC.